Only one count was recorded for the clone carrying this T cell receptor (beta chain). The data are from a study of control samples from healthy donors and cancer patients. The repertoire was sequenced with immunoSEQ multiplex PCR; TCRdb's copy has only in-frame clones and lacks some. The sample has fewer than 70,000 clones, 94% seen once. V trimming: 8 bases; J trimming: 8 bases; junction bases outside the gene matches: 3. The CDR3 contains 11 residues. Germline CDR1 and CDR2: ENHRY and SYGVKD. The chain is built from TRBV10-3 and TRBJ1-2; 9 bases align to TRBD1. Input material: blood. The sequence was obtained from a man younger than 45 in good health. CDR3 sequence (DNA): TGTGCCATCGGGACAGGGACAGGCTACACCTTC. Its translation is CAIGTGTGYTF.